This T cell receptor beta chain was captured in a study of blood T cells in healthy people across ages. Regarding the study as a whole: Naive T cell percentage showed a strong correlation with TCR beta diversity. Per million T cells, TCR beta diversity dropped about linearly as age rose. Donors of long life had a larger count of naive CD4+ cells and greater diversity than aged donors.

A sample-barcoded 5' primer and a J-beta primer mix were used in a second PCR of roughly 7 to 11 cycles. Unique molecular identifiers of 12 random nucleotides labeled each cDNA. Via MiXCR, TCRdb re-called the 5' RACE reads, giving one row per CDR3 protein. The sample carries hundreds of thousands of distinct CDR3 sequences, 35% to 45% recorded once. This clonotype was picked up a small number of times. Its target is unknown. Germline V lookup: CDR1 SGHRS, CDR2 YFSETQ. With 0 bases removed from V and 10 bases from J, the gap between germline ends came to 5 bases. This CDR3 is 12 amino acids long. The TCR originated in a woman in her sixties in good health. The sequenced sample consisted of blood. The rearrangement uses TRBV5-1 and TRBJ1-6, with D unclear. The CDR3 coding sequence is TGCGCCAGCAGCTTGGACCTGTCACCCCTCCACTTT. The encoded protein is CASSLDLSPLHF.